These 4 T cell receptor beta chains were sequenced from one sample in a study of blood T cell repertoires in COVID-19. The method was immunoSEQ multiplex PCR; TCRdb's version includes in-frame clones alone and lacks a portion of them. Of about 410,000 clones listed, about nine tenths are singletons. The sample comprised peripheral blood. These receptors were taken from a woman aged 35 to 49 with COVID-19, enrolled during active disease.

The V gene is TRBV5-1, the J gene TRBJ2-1; D uncertain. The germline V and J ends were trimmed by 0 bases and 6 bases, with 4 bases remaining between them. CDR1 and CDR2 (germline): SGHRS, YFSETQ. CDR3 length equals 12 residues. CDR3 DNA sequence: TGCGCCAGCAGCTTGGCGTTCAATGAGCAGTTCTTC. As protein: CASSLAFNEQFF.

The V call is TRBV27, the J call TRBJ1-2; D is undetermined. The ends were cut back, 7 bases at V and 4 bases at J, with 19 bases in the middle. Germline V gene sequence: CDR1 MNHEY, CDR2 SMNVEV (reference sequence). The CDR3 length is 15 residues. The CDR3 here is CASKGGSRTFYGYTF. DNA of the CDR3: TGTGCCAGCAAAGGAGGGTCCCGAACTTTCTATGGCTACACCTTC.

Only one count was recorded for this clone. This chain joins TRBV5-5 and TRBJ2-7; D not resolved. The V gene lost 1 base and the J gene lost 3 bases, with 14 bases spanning the gap. The CDR3 spans 15 residues. Germline CDR1 SGHKS, CDR2 YYEKEE (reference sequence). CDR3 DNA sequence: TGTGCCAGCAGCTTGTCCCCAGGAATAGGCTACGAGCAGTACTTC. Translation gives CASSLSPGIGYEQYF. Together with reference TRBV5-5 and TRBJ2-7, the CDR3 gives the full variable domain: DAGVTQSPTHLIKTRGQQVTLRCSPISGHKSVSWYQQVLGQGPQFIFQYYEKEERGRGNFPDRFSARQFPNYSSELNVNALLLGDSALYLCASSLSPGIGYEQYFGPGTRLTVT.

CDR3 region: CASSPETGGYSPLHF. The CDR3 coding sequence is TGCGCCAGCAGCCCGGAGACAGGGGGCTATTCACCCCTCCACTTT. The chain is built from TRBV5-1 and TRBJ1-6; 10 nucleotides match TRBD1. After removal of 4 bases from V and 8 bases from J, the junction contained 6 bases not matched to a gene. Germline CDR1 SGHRS, CDR2 YFSETQ. The CDR3 contains 15 residues.